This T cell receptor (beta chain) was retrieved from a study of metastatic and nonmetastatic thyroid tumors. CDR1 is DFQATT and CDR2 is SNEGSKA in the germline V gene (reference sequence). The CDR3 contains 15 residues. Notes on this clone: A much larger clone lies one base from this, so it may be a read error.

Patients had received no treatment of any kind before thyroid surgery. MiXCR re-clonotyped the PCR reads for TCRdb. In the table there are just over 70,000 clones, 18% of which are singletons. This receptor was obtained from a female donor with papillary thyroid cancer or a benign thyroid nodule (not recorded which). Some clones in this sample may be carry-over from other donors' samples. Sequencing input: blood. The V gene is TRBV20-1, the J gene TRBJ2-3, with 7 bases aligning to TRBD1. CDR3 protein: CSDRNRDRGTDTQYF. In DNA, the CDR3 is TGCAGTGATAGAAATCGGGACAGAGGCACAGATACGCAGTATTTT.